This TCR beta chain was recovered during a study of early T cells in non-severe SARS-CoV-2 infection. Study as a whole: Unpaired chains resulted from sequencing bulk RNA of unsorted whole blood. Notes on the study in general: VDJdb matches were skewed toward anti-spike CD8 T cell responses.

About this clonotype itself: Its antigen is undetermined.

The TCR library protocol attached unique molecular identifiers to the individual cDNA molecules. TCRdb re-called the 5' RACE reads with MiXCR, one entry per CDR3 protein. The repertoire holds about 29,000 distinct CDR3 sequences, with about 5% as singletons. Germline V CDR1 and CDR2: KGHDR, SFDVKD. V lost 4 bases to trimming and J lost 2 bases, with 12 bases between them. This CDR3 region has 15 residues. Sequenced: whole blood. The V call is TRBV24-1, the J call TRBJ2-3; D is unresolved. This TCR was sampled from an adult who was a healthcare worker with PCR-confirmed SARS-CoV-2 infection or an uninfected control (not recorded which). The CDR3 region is CATSDPRKTTDTQYF. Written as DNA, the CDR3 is TGTGCCACCAGTGACCCCAGGAAAACCACAGATACGCAGTATTTT.